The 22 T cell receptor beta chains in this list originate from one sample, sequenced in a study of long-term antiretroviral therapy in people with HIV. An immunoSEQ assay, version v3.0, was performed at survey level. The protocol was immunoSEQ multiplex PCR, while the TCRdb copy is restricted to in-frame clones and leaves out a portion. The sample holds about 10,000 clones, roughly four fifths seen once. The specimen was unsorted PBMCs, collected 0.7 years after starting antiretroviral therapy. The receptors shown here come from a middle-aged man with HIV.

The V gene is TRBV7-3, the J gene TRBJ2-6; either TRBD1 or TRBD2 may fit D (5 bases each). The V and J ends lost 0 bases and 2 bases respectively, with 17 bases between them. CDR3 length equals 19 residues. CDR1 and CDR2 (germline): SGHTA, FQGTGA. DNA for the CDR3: TGTGCCAGCAGCTTAACCGGGGCAGGGTCCTTTGCTGGGGCCAACGTCCTGACTTTC. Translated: CASSLTGAGSFAGANVLTF.

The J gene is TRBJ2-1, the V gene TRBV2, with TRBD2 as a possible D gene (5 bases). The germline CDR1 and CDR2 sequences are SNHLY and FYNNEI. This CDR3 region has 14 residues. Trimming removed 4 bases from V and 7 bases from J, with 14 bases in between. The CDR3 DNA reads TGTGCCAGCAGTGGCCGAGGAGGAAGGAATGAGCAGTTCTTC. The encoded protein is CASSGRGGRNEQFF. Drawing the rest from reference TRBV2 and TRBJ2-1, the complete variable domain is EPEVTQTPSHQVTQMGQEVILRCVPISNHLYFYWYRQILGQKVEFLVSFYNNEISEKSEIFDDQFSVERPDGSNFTLKIRSTKLEDSAMYFCASSGRGGRNEQFFGPGTRLTVL.

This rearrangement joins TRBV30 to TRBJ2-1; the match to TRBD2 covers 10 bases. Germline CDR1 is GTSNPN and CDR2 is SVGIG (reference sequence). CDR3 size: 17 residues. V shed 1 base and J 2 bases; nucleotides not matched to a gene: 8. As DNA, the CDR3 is TGTGCCTGGAGTGGGGGTAGCGGGGGGTCCGCCTACAATGAGCAGTTCTTC. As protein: CAWSGGSGGSAYNEQFF.

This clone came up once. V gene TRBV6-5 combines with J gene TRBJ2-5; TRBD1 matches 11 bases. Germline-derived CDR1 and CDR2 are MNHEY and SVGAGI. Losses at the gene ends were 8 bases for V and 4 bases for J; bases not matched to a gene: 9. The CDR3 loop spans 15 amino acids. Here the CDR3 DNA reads TGTGCCAGCGGCCCCGGGACAGGGGGGGCAGAGACCCAGTACTTC. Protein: CASGPGTGGAETQYF.

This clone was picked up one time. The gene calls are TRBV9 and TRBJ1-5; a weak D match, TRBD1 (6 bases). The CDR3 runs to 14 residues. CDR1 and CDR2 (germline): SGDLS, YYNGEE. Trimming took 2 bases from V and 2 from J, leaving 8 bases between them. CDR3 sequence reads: CASSVSGGNQPQHF. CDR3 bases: TGTGCCAGCAGCGTTTCAGGGGGCAATCAGCCCCAGCATTTT.

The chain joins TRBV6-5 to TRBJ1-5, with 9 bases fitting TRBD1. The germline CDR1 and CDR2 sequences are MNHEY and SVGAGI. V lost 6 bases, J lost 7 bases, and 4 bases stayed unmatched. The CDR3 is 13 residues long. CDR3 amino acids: CASSRDRGQPQHF. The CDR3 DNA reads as TGTGCCAGCAGCCGCGACAGGGGGCAGCCCCAGCATTTT.

In DNA form, the CDR3 reads TGCAGTGCCACCCGAGAGACCCAGTACTTC. This encodes CSATRETQYF. The chain employs TRBV20-1 and TRBJ2-5; D not certain. V lost 6 bases to trimming and J lost 4 bases, with 6 bases between them. The length of the CDR3 is 10 residues. Germline CDR1 is DFQATT and CDR2 is SNEGSKA (reference sequence).

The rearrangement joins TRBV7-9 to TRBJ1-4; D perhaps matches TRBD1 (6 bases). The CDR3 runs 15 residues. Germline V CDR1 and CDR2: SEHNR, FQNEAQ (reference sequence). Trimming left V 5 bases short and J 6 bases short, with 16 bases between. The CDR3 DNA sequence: TGTGCCAGCAGCCCCAAGGGGGTAGGACATGAAAAACTGTTTTTT. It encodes CASSPKGVGHEKLFF.

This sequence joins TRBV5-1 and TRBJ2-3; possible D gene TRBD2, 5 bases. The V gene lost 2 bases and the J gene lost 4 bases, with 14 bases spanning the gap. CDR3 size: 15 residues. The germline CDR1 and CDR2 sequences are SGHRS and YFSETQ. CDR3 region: CASSLGGSVADTQYF. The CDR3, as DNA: TGCGCCAGCAGCTTAGGTGGGAGTGTCGCAGATACGCAGTATTTT.

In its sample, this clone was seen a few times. CDR3 region: CSVEWTGGNEQYF. The DNA of the CDR3 is TGCAGCGTTGAATGGACAGGGGGGAACGAGCAGTACTTC. The chain carries TRBV29-1 and TRBJ2-7, with 10 bases aligning to TRBD1. Germline V gene sequence: CDR1 SQVTM, CDR2 ANQGSEA. The junction had 3 bases not matched to a gene; V was cut back by 2 bases and J by 5 bases. The CDR3 extends over 13 amino acids.

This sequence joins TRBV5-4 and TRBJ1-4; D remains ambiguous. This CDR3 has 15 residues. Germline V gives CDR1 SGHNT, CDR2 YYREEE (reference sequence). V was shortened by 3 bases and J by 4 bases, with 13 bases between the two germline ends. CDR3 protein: CASSSQIGNNEKLFF. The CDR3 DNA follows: TGTGCCAGCAGCTCGCAAATCGGTAATAATGAAAAACTGTTTTTT.

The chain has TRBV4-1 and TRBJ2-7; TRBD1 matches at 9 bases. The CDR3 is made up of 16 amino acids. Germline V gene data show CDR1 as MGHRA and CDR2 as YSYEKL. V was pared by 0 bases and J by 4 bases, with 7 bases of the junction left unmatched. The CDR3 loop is CASSQDGTGKSYEQYF. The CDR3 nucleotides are TGCGCCAGCAGCCAAGATGGGACAGGGAAGTCGTACGAGCAGTACTTC.

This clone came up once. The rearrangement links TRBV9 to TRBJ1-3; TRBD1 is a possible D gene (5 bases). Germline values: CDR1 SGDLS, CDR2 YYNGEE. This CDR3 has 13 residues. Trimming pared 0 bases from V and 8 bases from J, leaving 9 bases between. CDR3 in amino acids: CASSVGRGDTIYF. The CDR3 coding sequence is TGTGCCAGCAGCGTAGGTAGGGGAGACACCATATATTTT.

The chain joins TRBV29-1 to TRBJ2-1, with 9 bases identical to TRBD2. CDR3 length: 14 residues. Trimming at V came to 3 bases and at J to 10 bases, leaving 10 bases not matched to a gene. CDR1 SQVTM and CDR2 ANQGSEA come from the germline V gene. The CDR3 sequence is CSVDRVAGVGEQFF. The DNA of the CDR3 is TGCAGCGTTGACAGAGTAGCGGGAGTCGGCGAGCAGTTCTTC.

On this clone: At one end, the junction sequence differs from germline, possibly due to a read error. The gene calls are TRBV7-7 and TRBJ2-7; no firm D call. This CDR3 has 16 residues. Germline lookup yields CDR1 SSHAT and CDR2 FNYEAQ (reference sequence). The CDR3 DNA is TGTGCTAGCAGCCTGGGTAGCTATCCCGGTTTAGACGAGCAGTACTTC. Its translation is CASSLGSYPGLDEQYF.

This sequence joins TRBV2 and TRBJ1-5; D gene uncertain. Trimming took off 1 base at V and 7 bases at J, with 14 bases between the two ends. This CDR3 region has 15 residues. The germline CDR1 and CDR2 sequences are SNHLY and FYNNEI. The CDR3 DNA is TGTGCCAGCAGTGAAGAACCATCAGAAGTCCAGCCCCAGCATTTT. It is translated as CASSEEPSEVQPQHF.

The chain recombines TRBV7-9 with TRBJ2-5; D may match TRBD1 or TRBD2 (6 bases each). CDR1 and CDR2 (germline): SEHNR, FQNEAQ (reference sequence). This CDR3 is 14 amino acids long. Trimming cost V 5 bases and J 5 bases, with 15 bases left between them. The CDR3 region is CASSVQGRSETQYF. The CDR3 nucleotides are TGTGCCAGCAGCGTCCAGGGGAGGAGTGAGACCCAGTACTTC.

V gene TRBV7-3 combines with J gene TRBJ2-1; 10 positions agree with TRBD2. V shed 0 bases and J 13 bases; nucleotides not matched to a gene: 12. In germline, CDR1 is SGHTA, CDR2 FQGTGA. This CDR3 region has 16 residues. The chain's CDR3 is CASSLTPLAGSRGQFF. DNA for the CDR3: TGTGCCAGCAGCTTAACCCCACTAGCGGGGTCTCGTGGTCAGTTCTTC.

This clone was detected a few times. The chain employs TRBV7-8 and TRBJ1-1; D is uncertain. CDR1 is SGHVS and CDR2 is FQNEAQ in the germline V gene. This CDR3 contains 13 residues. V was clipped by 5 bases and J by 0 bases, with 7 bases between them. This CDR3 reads CASSGGMNTEAFF. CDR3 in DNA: TGTGCCAGCAGCGGCGGCATGAACACTGAAGCTTTCTTT.

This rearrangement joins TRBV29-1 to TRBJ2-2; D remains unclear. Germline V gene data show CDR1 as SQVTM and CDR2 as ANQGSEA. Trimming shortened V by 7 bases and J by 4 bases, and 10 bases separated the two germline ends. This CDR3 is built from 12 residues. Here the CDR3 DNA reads TGCAGCGCACCGGGCCTCACCGGGGAGCTGTTTTTT. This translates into CSAPGLTGELFF.

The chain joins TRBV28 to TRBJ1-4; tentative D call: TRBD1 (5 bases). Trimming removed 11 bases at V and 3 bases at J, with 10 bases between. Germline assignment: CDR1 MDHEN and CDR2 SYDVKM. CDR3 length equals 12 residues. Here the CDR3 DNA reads TGTGCCTTGGGGGAGGCTAATGAAAAACTGTTTTTT. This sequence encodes CALGEANEKLFF.

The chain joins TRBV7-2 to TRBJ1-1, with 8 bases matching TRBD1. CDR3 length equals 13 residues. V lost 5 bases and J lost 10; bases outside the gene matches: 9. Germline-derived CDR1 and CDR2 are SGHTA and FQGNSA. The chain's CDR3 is CASSDRGTGLAFF. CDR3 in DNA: TGTGCCAGCAGCGACCGAGGGACAGGTCTAGCTTTCTTT.